This TCR beta chain was captured in a study of CD8 T cells in ankylosing spondylitis. Points from the study as a whole: Several highly homologous variants made up a TCR beta motif, and this motif appeared characteristic of ankylosing spondylitis blood. Peripheral blood samples showed relatively rare disease-linked clones, and these clones were CD8+.

The V gene lost 4 bases and the J gene lost 0 bases, with 3 bases spanning the gap. The CDR3 is 13 amino acids. This clonotype was observed many times. Its antigen remains unidentified. Making the TCR beta libraries involved quantitative 5'-RACE with molecular barcodes. TCRdb recomputed calls from the 5' RACE reads with MiXCR, one row per CDR3 protein. This sample has 200,000 to 300,000 distinct CDR3 sequences; under 12% occur once, and the top ten carry around 2.6%. This clonotype originated in a male donor with ankylosing spondylitis or in good health (not recorded which). The sample taken for sequencing was blood, either unsorted or a sorted T cell fraction (not recorded which). V is TRBV12-3 or TRBV12-4 and J is TRBJ2-2; D gene uncertain. The CDR3 reads CASSYSNTGELFF. The CDR3 coding sequence is TGTGCCAGCAGTTATTCGAACACCGGGGAGCTGTTTTTT.